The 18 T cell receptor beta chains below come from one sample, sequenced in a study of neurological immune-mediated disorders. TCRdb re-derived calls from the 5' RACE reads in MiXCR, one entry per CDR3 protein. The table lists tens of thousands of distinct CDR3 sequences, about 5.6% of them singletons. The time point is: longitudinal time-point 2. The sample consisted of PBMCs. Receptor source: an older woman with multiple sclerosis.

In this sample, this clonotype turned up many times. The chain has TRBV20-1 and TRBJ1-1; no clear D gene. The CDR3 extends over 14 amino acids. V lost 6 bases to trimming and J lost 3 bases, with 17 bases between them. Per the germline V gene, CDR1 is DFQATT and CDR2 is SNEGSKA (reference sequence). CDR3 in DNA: TGCAGTGCCAAACCGTTGGGGTGGGACACTGAAGCTTTCTTT. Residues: CSAKPLGWDTEAFF.

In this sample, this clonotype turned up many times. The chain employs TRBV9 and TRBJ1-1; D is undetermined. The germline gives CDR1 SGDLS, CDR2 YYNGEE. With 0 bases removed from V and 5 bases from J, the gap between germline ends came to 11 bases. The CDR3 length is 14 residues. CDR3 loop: CASSVGSWPTEAFF. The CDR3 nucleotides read TGTGCCAGCAGCGTAGGGAGTTGGCCGACTGAAGCTTTCTTT.

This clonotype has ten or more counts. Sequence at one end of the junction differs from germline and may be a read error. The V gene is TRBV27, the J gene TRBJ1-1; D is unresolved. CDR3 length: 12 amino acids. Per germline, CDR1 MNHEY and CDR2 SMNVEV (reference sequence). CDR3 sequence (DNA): TGTGCCAGCAGTTCCGGACCCACTGGAGCTTTCTTT. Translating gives CASSSGPTGAFF.

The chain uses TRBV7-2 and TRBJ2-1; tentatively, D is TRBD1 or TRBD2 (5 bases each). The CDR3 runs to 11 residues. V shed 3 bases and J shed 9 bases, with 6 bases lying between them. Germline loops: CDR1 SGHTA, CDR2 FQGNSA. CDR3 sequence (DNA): TGTGCCAGCAGCTTGGGGGTTGAGCAGTTCTTC. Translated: CASSLGVEQFF. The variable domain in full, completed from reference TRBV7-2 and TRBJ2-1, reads GAGVSQSPSNKVTEKGKDVELRCDPISGHTALYWYRQSLGQGLEFLIYFQGNSAPDKSGLPSDRFSAERTGGSVSTLTIQRTQQEDSAVYLCASSLGVEQFFGPGTRLTVL.

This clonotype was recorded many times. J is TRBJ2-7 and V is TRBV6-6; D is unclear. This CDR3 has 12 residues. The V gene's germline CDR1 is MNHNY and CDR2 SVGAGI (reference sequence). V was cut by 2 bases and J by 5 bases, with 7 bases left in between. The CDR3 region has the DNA TGTGCCAGCAGTTACGCCGGAAACGAGCAGTACTTC. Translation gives CASSYAGNEQYF.

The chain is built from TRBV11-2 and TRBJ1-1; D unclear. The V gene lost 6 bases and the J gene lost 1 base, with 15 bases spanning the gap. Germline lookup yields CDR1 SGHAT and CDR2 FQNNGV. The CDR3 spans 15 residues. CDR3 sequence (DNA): TGTGCCAGCAGATTTCTTACAGTTACGAACACTGAAGCTTTCTTT. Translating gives CASRFLTVTNTEAFF.

CDR3 in amino acids: CASSLVELSEQFF. The CDR3 DNA reads as TGCGCCAGCAGCTTGGTAGAATTGAGTGAGCAGTTCTTC. The chain carries TRBV5-1 and TRBJ2-1; D uncertain. The ends were cut back, 0 bases at V and 9 bases at J, with 10 bases in the middle. The CDR3 spans 13 residues. In germline, CDR1 is SGHRS, CDR2 YFSETQ.

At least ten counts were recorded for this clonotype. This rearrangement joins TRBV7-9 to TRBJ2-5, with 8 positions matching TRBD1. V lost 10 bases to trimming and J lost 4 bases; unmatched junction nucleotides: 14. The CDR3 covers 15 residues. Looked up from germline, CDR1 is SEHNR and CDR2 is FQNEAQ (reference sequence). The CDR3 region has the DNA TGTGCCACCACCGGATGGACAGGGAATCGAGAGACCCAGTACTTC. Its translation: CATTGWTGNRETQYF.

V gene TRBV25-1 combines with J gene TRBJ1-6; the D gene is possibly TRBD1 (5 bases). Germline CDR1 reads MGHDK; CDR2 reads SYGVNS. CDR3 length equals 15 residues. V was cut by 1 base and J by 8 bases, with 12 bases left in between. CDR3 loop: CASSEFGGGYSPLHF. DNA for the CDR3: TGTGCCAGCAGTGAATTTGGGGGAGGGTATTCACCCCTCCACTTT.

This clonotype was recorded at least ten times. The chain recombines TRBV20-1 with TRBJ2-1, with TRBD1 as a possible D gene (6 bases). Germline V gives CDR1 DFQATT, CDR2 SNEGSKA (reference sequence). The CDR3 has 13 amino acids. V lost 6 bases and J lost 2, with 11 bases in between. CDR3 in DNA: TGCAGTGCCGCCGCAGGGGCCTACAATGAGCAGTTCTTC. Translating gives CSAAAGAYNEQFF.

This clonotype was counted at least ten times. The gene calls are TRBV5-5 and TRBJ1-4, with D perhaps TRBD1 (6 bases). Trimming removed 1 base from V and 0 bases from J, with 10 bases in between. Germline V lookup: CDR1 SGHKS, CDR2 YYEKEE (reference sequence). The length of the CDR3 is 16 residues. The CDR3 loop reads CASSLTGIPTNEKLFF. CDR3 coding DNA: TGTGCCAGCAGCTTGACAGGGATCCCAACTAATGAAAAACTGTTTTTT.

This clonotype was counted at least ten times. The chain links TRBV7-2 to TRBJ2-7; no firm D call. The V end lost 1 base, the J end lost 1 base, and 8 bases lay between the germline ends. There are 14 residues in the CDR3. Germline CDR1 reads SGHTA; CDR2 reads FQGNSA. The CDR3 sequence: CASSLGIRSYEQYF. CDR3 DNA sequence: TGTGCCAGCAGCTTAGGTATCCGTTCCTACGAGCAGTACTTC.

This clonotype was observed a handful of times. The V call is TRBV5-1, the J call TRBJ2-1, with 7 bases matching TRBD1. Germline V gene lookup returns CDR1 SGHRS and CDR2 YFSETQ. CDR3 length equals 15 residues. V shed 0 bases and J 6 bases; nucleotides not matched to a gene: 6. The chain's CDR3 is CASSLGRDSFNEQFF. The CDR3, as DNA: TGCGCCAGCAGCTTGGGAAGGGACAGCTTCAATGAGCAGTTCTTC.

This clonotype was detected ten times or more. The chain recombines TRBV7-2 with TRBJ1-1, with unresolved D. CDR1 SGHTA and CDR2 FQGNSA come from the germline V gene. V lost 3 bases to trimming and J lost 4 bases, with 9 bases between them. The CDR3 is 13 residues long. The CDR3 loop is CASSFYEGTEAFF. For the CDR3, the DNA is TGTGCCAGCAGCTTCTATGAAGGCACTGAAGCTTTCTTT. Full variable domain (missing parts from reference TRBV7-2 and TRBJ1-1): GAGVSQSPSNKVTEKGKDVELRCDPISGHTALYWYRQSLGQGLEFLIYFQGNSAPDKSGLPSDRFSAERTGGSVSTLTIQRTQQEDSAVYLCASSFYEGTEAFFGQGTRLTVV.

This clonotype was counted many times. In DNA form, the CDR3 reads TGCAGTGCTAGAGATCAGGGGGGCTCTGGAAACACCATATATTTT. Amino acids: CSARDQGGSGNTIYF. The V and J genes are TRBV20-1 and TRBJ1-3; 7 nucleotides agree with TRBD1. Germline V CDR1 and CDR2: DFQATT, SNEGSKA (reference sequence). Germline trimming cut 0 bases from V and 0 bases from J; bases unmatched to any gene: 2. The CDR3 has 15 residues.

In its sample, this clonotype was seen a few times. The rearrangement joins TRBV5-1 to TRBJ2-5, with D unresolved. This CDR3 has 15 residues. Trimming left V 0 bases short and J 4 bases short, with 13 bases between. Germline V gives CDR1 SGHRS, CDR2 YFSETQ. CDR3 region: CASSLADGPPETQYF. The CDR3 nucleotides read TGCGCCAGCAGCTTGGCGGACGGACCCCCAGAGACCCAGTACTTC. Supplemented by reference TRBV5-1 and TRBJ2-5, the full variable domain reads KAGVTQTPRYLIKTRGQQVTLSCSPISGHRSVSWYQQTPGQGLQFLFEYFSETQRNKGNFPGRFSGRQFSNSRSEMNVSTLELGDSALYLCASSLADGPPETQYFGPGTRLLVL.

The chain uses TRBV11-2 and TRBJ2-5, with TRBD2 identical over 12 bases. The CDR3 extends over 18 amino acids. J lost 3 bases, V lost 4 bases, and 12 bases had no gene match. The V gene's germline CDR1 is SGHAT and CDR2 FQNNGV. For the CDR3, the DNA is TGTGCCAGCAGCTCCCCCACTAGCGGGGGGAGAATTGAAGAGACCCAGTACTTC. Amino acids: CASSSPTSGGRIEETQYF.

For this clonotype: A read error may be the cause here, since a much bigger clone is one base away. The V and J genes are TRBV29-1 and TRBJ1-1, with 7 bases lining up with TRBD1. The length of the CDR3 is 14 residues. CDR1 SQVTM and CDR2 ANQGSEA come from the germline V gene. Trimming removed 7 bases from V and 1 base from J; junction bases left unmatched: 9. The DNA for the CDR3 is TGCAGCGCTGCCTCGACAGGGTCGAACACTGAAGCTTTCTTT. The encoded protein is CSAASTGSNTEAFF.